This T cell receptor beta chain was profiled in a study of blood T cells in healthy people across ages. The length of the CDR3 is 14 residues. The V segment lost 4 bases and the J segment 6 bases; nucleotides outside the gene matches: 8. Findings and caveats of the study: Naive T cell percentage strongly correlated with TCR beta diversity.

For the second PCR, which ran for about 6 to 11 cycles, a sample-barcoded 5' primer and a J-beta primer mix were used. Each cDNA molecule carried a tag from a template-switch adaptor that contained 12 random nucleotides. Each CDR3 protein is one row after TCRdb ran MiXCR on the 5' RACE reads. There are around 1.5 million distinct CDR3 sequences in the sample; 42% occur only once, and approximately 7.9% lies in the top ten. As regards this clonotype: Its matching antigen is unknown.

The sequence derives from a woman aged 18-29 years in good health. This chain connects TRBV12-3 or TRBV12-4 to TRBJ1-2; 7 bases line up with TRBD1. What was sequenced was blood. This CDR3 is CASSSTDRSHGYTF. CDR3 DNA: TGTGCCAGCAGTTCTACGGACAGGAGCCATGGCTACACCTTC.